This is a list of T cell receptor beta chains from one sample in a study of OX40 agonist ivuxolimab in advanced cancers. Assay used: immunoSEQ multiplex PCR; TCRdb lists only in-frame clones, some missing. The profile shows tens of thousands of clones, about 80% of them singletons. Sequencing used CD4+ or CD8+ T cells sorted from blood, obtained in a trial of the OX40 agonist ivuxolimab. The receptors were sampled from an adult with an advanced solid tumor such as melanoma, head and neck, liver or kidney cancer. CDR3s include the opening cysteine and the closing phenylalanine or tryptophan. Fields, in order: D gene, J gene, clone size, V gene, CDR3 protein, CDR3 DNA. D genes are given only for firm matches. The size field is filled for only some rows; it gives once, few, many or a size class.

d_call: NA
j_call: TRBJ2-1
clone_size: NA
v_call: TRBV10-3
cdr3_aa: CAISVVGNEQFF
cdr3_nt: TGTGCCATCAGTGTTGTAGGTAATGAGCAGTTCTTC

d_call: TRBD1
j_call: TRBJ1-3
clone_size: NA
v_call: TRBV5-6
cdr3_aa: CASSPVTGTNTIYF
cdr3_nt: TGTGCCAGCAGCCCGGTGACAGGGACAAACACCATATATTTT

d_call: NA
j_call: TRBJ2-6
clone_size: NA
v_call: TRBV19
cdr3_aa: CASTPVGESGANVLTF
cdr3_nt: TGTGCCAGTACCCCAGTCGGGGAATCTGGGGCCAACGTCCTGACTTTC

d_call: NA
j_call: TRBJ1-4
clone_size: NA
v_call: TRBV4-1
cdr3_aa: CASSQDRGMSEKLFF
cdr3_nt: TGCGCCAGCAGCCAAGATCGAGGGATGAGTGAAAAACTGTTTTTT

d_call: NA
j_call: TRBJ1-2
clone_size: NA
v_call: TRBV10-2
cdr3_aa: CASKETGYYGYTF
cdr3_nt: TGCGCCAGCAAGGAGACAGGCTACTATGGCTACACCTTC

d_call: TRBD1
j_call: TRBJ1-1
clone_size: NA
v_call: TRBV5-1
cdr3_aa: CASRGQGANTEAFF
cdr3_nt: TGCGCCAGCAGAGGACAGGGCGCCAACACTGAAGCTTTCTTT

d_call: TRBD2
j_call: TRBJ2-5
clone_size: NA
v_call: TRBV5-8
cdr3_aa: CASSLGRLAGQETQYF
cdr3_nt: TGTGCCAGCAGCTTGGGGCGACTAGCGGGCCAAGAGACCCAGTACTTC

d_call: NA
j_call: TRBJ1-1
clone_size: NA
v_call: TRBV5-6
cdr3_aa: CASTLGRGGSTEAFF
cdr3_nt: TGTGCCAGCACCCTTGGCCGAGGGGGGAGCACTGAAGCTTTCTTT

d_call: TRBD1
j_call: TRBJ2-2
clone_size: NA
v_call: TRBV9
cdr3_aa: CASSMGQGENTGELFF
cdr3_nt: TGTGCCAGCAGCATGGGACAGGGGGAGAACACCGGGGAGCTGTTTTTT

d_call: TRBD2
j_call: TRBJ2-3
clone_size: once
v_call: TRBV5-1
cdr3_aa: CASSVGLSTDTQYF
cdr3_nt: TGCGCCAGCAGCGTGGGACTAAGCACAGATACGCAGTATTTT

d_call: NA
j_call: TRBJ1-1
clone_size: NA
v_call: TRBV5-4
cdr3_aa: CASSSWQGWRTEAFF
cdr3_nt: TGTGCCAGCAGCTCCTGGCAGGGGTGGAGGACTGAAGCTTTCTTT

d_call: NA
j_call: TRBJ1-1
clone_size: once
v_call: TRBV7-2
cdr3_aa: CASSLDTEAFF
cdr3_nt: TGTGCCAGCAGCTTAGACACTGAAGCTTTCTTT

d_call: TRBD2
j_call: TRBJ2-7
clone_size: NA
v_call: TRBV4-3
cdr3_aa: CASSQDVSGAPYEQYF
cdr3_nt: TGCGCCAGCAGCCAAGACGTTAGCGGGGCCCCCTACGAGCAGTACTTC

d_call: TRBD2
j_call: TRBJ2-5
clone_size: NA
v_call: TRBV15
cdr3_aa: CATSRVRYQRGPGETQYF
cdr3_nt: TGTGCCACCAGCAGAGTTCGTTATCAGCGGGGACCGGGAGAGACCCAGTACTTC

d_call: NA
j_call: TRBJ1-5
clone_size: NA
v_call: TRBV7-2
cdr3_aa: CASSLDRGNQPQHF
cdr3_nt: TGTGCCAGCAGCTTAGACAGGGGCAATCAGCCCCAGCATTTT

d_call: TRBD1
j_call: TRBJ1-2
clone_size: NA
v_call: TRBV29-1
cdr3_aa: CSVEGTGSGGYTF
cdr3_nt: TGCAGCGTTGAGGGGACAGGGAGTGGAGGCTACACCTTC

d_call: TRBD1
j_call: TRBJ1-1
clone_size: NA
v_call: TRBV5-1
cdr3_aa: CAIRPVDRGETEAFF
cdr3_nt: TGCGCCATCCGGCCCGTTGACAGGGGAGAGACTGAAGCTTTCTTT

d_call: TRBD2
j_call: TRBJ2-1
clone_size: NA
v_call: TRBV7-2
cdr3_aa: CASSLALAGGYNEQFF
cdr3_nt: TGTGCCAGCAGCTTAGCCCTAGCGGGGGGCTACAATGAGCAGTTCTTC

d_call: TRBD1
j_call: TRBJ1-1
clone_size: NA
v_call: TRBV2
cdr3_aa: CASSQIWTGKNVNTEAFF
cdr3_nt: TGTGCCAGCAGTCAGATATGGACAGGGAAAAACGTGAACACTGAAGCTTTCTTT

d_call: NA
j_call: TRBJ2-2
clone_size: NA
v_call: TRBV5-1
cdr3_aa: CASSLGGVNTGELFF
cdr3_nt: TGCGCCAGCAGCTTAGGAGGGGTGAACACCGGGGAGCTGTTTTTT

d_call: TRBD1
j_call: TRBJ2-5
clone_size: NA
v_call: TRBV19
cdr3_aa: CASTPTGALGETQYF
cdr3_nt: TGTGCCAGTACCCCGACAGGGGCGTTAGGTGAGACCCAGTACTTC

d_call: NA
j_call: TRBJ2-2
clone_size: NA
v_call: TRBV6-5
cdr3_aa: CASSLRQHRELFF
cdr3_nt: TGTGCCAGCAGTTTACGACAGCACCGGGAGCTGTTTTTT

d_call: NA
j_call: TRBJ1-2
clone_size: NA
v_call: TRBV19
cdr3_aa: CASSITGYGYTF
cdr3_nt: TGTGCCAGTAGTATCACAGGCTATGGCTACACCTTC

d_call: NA
j_call: TRBJ1-2
clone_size: NA
v_call: TRBV5-5
cdr3_aa: CASTPTENYGYTF
cdr3_nt: TGTGCCAGCACCCCGACAGAAAACTATGGCTACACCTTC

d_call: NA
j_call: TRBJ1-5
clone_size: NA
v_call: TRBV10-3
cdr3_aa: CAISETPSGNQPQHF
cdr3_nt: TGTGCCATCAGTGAGACTCCTTCGGGCAATCAGCCCCAGCATTTT

d_call: NA
j_call: TRBJ1-5
clone_size: NA
v_call: TRBV2
cdr3_aa: CASSESWGNKNQPQHF
cdr3_nt: TGTGCCAGCAGTGAATCTTGGGGGAACAAAAATCAGCCCCAGCATTTT

d_call: NA
j_call: TRBJ1-4
clone_size: NA
v_call: TRBV2
cdr3_aa: CASSEGAAGEKLFF
cdr3_nt: TGTGCCAGCAGTGAAGGGGCCGCGGGCGAAAAACTGTTTTTT

d_call: NA
j_call: TRBJ1-3
clone_size: NA
v_call: TRBV7-9
cdr3_aa: CASSRPGRGNTIYF
cdr3_nt: TGTGCCAGCAGCCGCCCCGGGAGGGGAAACACCATATATTTT

d_call: NA
j_call: TRBJ2-3
clone_size: NA
v_call: TRBV7-9
cdr3_aa: CASSLVSSTDTQYF
cdr3_nt: TGTGCCAGCAGCTTAGTATCAAGCACAGATACGCAGTATTTT

d_call: NA
j_call: TRBJ2-1
clone_size: NA
v_call: TRBV29-1
cdr3_aa: CSAEKLQEGGQFF
cdr3_nt: TGCAGCGCTGAAAAATTACAGGAAGGCGGGCAGTTCTTC

d_call: TRBD1
j_call: TRBJ1-3
clone_size: NA
v_call: TRBV19
cdr3_aa: CASSTTQGSGNTIYF
cdr3_nt: TGTGCCAGTAGTACGACACAGGGGTCTGGAAACACCATATATTTT

d_call: TRBD1
j_call: TRBJ2-3
clone_size: NA
v_call: TRBV30
cdr3_aa: CAWSADRTSPDTQYF
cdr3_nt: TGTGCCTGGAGTGCGGACAGGACCAGTCCAGATACGCAGTATTTT

d_call: TRBD1
j_call: TRBJ1-1
clone_size: NA
v_call: TRBV5-4
cdr3_aa: CASRGTGGAESTEAFF
cdr3_nt: TGTGCCAGCAGAGGGACAGGGGGCGCCGAGAGCACTGAAGCTTTCTTT

d_call: TRBD1
j_call: TRBJ2-5
clone_size: NA
v_call: TRBV6-1
cdr3_aa: CASSARWTGGHQETQYF
cdr3_nt: TGTGCCAGCAGTGCCCGTTGGACAGGGGGCCACCAAGAGACCCAGTACTTC

d_call: TRBD1
j_call: TRBJ1-3
clone_size: NA
v_call: TRBV6-5
cdr3_aa: CASSPVTGVNTIYF
cdr3_nt: TGTGCCAGCAGTCCAGTGACAGGGGTGAACACCATATATTTT

d_call: NA
j_call: TRBJ2-3
clone_size: once
v_call: TRBV9
cdr3_aa: CASSVAASRDTQYF
cdr3_nt: TGTGCCAGCAGCGTAGCGGCTAGCCGAGATACGCAGTATTTT

d_call: NA
j_call: TRBJ2-7
clone_size: NA
v_call: TRBV9
cdr3_aa: CASSVGGRSHEQYF
cdr3_nt: TGTGCCAGCAGCGTAGGGGGTAGGTCCCACGAGCAGTACTTC

d_call: TRBD1
j_call: TRBJ1-5
clone_size: NA
v_call: TRBV19
cdr3_aa: CASSIGDRGLNRPQHF
cdr3_nt: TGTGCCAGTAGTATCGGCGACAGGGGGCTTAATCGGCCCCAGCATTTT

d_call: TRBD2
j_call: TRBJ2-1
clone_size: NA
v_call: TRBV7-8
cdr3_aa: CASSLALRLAGSSYNEQFF
cdr3_nt: TGTGCCAGCAGCTTAGCGCTAAGACTAGCGGGGAGCTCCTACAATGAGCAGTTCTTC

d_call: NA
j_call: TRBJ2-2
clone_size: NA
v_call: TRBV11-3
cdr3_aa: CASSQSTGELFF
cdr3_nt: TGTGCCAGCAGCCAGAGCACCGGGGAGCTGTTTTTT

d_call: NA
j_call: TRBJ1-6
clone_size: few
v_call: TRBV7-6
cdr3_aa: CASSLAQGRDSPLHF
cdr3_nt: TGTGCCAGCAGCTTAGCTCAGGGGCGAGATTCACCCCTCCACTTT

d_call: NA
j_call: TRBJ2-4
clone_size: NA
v_call: TRBV30
cdr3_aa: CAGDSGQNIQYF
cdr3_nt: TGTGCCGGGGACTCGGGCCAGAACATTCAGTACTTC

d_call: NA
j_call: TRBJ1-1
clone_size: NA
v_call: TRBV5-1
cdr3_aa: CASSPWGDTEAFF
cdr3_nt: TGCGCCAGCAGCCCGTGGGGGGACACTGAAGCTTTCTTT

d_call: NA
j_call: TRBJ1-1
clone_size: once
v_call: TRBV19
cdr3_aa: CASSGQRRNTEAFF
cdr3_nt: TGTGCCAGTAGCGGACAGAGGCGGAACACTGAAGCTTTCTTT

d_call: TRBD2
j_call: TRBJ2-5
clone_size: NA
v_call: TRBV5-1
cdr3_aa: CASSSRTSGGAGETQYF
cdr3_nt: TGCGCCAGCAGCAGCCGCACTAGCGGGGGGGCTGGGGAGACCCAGTACTTC

d_call: TRBD1
j_call: TRBJ1-2
clone_size: NA
v_call: TRBV6-1
cdr3_aa: CASSGSGGHNYGYTF
cdr3_nt: TGTGCCAGCAGTGGATCAGGGGGCCATAACTATGGCTACACCTTC

d_call: NA
j_call: TRBJ2-7
clone_size: NA
v_call: TRBV10-1
cdr3_aa: CASSPAGTRGSYEQYF
cdr3_nt: TGCGCCAGCAGCCCAGCCGGGACAAGGGGGTCCTACGAGCAGTACTTC

d_call: NA
j_call: TRBJ2-7
clone_size: few
v_call: TRBV6-1
cdr3_aa: CASGAGNTYEQYF
cdr3_nt: TGTGCCAGCGGAGCAGGGAATACTTACGAGCAGTACTTC

d_call: NA
j_call: TRBJ2-5
clone_size: NA
v_call: TRBV2
cdr3_aa: CASSTEAGEETQYF
cdr3_nt: TGTGCCAGCAGCACCGAGGCAGGGGAAGAGACCCAGTACTTC

d_call: TRBD1
j_call: TRBJ1-2
clone_size: NA
v_call: TRBV7-3
cdr3_aa: CASSFSGQGDGYTF
cdr3_nt: TGTGCCAGCAGCTTTAGTGGCCAGGGGGATGGCTACACCTTC

d_call: NA
j_call: TRBJ1-1
clone_size: NA
v_call: TRBV11-3
cdr3_aa: CASSPRTDTEAFF
cdr3_nt: TGTGCCAGCAGCCCGCGGACAGACACTGAAGCTTTCTTT

d_call: NA
j_call: TRBJ1-2
clone_size: NA
v_call: TRBV4-3
cdr3_aa: CASSQDMGNTNYGYTF
cdr3_nt: TGCGCCAGCAGCCAAGATATGGGAAACACTAACTATGGCTACACCTTC

d_call: TRBD2
j_call: TRBJ2-3
clone_size: NA
v_call: TRBV5-4
cdr3_aa: CASSWTGGGTDTQYF
cdr3_nt: TGTGCCAGCAGCTGGACGGGGGGGGGCACAGATACGCAGTATTTT